This is a list of T cell receptor beta chains from one sample in a study of blood T cell repertoires in COVID-19. Method: immunoSEQ multiplex PCR; TCRdb's copy keeps in-frame clones and lacks some. The data show roughly 86,000 clones, over 80% seen once. Source material: peripheral blood. Every receptor here comes from a woman in her seventies with acute or convalescent COVID-19. The CDR3 runs from the conserved cysteine through the conserved F or W. Each record gives: J gene, clone size, D gene, V gene, CDR3 protein, CDR3 DNA. The D gene is left open where the match is weak. Expanded clones get a size class; other rows say once, few or many, or leave the size out.

TRBJ1-6 | NA | NA | TRBV3-1/TRBV3-2 | CASSQPNSPPLHF | TGTGCCAGCAGCCAACCAAACAGTCCACCCCTCCACTTT
TRBJ1-1 | NA | NA | TRBV3-1/TRBV3-2 | CASSFVNSPETEAFF | TGTGCCAGCAGCTTCGTTAATTCCCCGGAGACTGAAGCTTTCTTT
TRBJ2-2 | NA | NA | TRBV24-1 | CATSDSQGHKNTGELFF | TGTGCCACCAGTGATTCCCAGGGACACAAGAACACCGGGGAGCTGTTTTTT
TRBJ2-5 | once | NA | TRBV5-5 | CASSLARLARLETQYF | TGTGCCAGCAGCTTGGCCAGGTTAGCGAGACTAGAGACCCAGTACTTC
TRBJ2-2 | NA | NA | TRBV19 | CASLDRPAAGELFF | TGTGCCAGTCTCGACAGGCCTGCGGCCGGGGAGCTGTTTTTT
TRBJ2-5 | NA | TRBD1 | TRBV27 | CASSKGASETQYF | TGTGCCAGCAGTAAGGGGGCATCGGAGACCCAGTACTTC
TRBJ1-1 | NA | TRBD1 | TRBV9 | CASSGSGTGYTEAFF | TGTGCCAGCAGCGGAAGTGGGACAGGATACACTGAAGCTTTCTTT
TRBJ2-3 | NA | TRBD2 | TRBV24-1 | CATSSTSEVADTQYF | TGTGCCACCAGTTCGACTAGCGAAGTGGCAGATACGCAGTATTTT
TRBJ2-7 | NA | TRBD1 | TRBV28 | CASSRDREVREQYF | TGTGCCAGCAGCCGGGACAGGGAGGTTCGTGAGCAGTACTTC
TRBJ2-5 | NA | TRBD2 | TRBV2 | CASSVESGGLAQHF | TGTGCCAGCAGTGTGGAAAGCGGGGGGTTGGCCCAGCACTTC
TRBJ2-7 | NA | TRBD2 | TRBV5-1 | CASSLLGLAGGPTEQYF | TGCGCCAGCAGCCTACTGGGACTAGCGGGGGGGCCAACCGAGCAGTACTTC
TRBJ1-1 | once | NA | TRBV7-9 | CASSPGGEYTEAFF | TGTGCCAGCAGCCCGGGGGGCGAGTACACTGAAGCTTTCTTT
TRBJ1-2 | NA | NA | TRBV28 | CASSSANGGGNYGYTF | TGTGCCAGCAGTTCCGCAAATGGGGGCGGGAACTATGGCTACACCTTC
TRBJ2-7 | NA | NA | TRBV5-1 | CASTRGIGSYEQYF | TGCGCCAGCACGAGGGGGATCGGGTCCTACGAGCAGTACTTC
TRBJ2-5 | NA | NA | TRBV11-1 | CASRQGLETQYF | TGTGCCAGCAGACAGGGTTTAGAGACCCAGTACTTC
TRBJ1-4 | NA | TRBD1 | TRBV29-1 | CSVGRDRGGEKLFF | TGCAGCGTGGGGAGGGACAGGGGAGGCGAAAAACTGTTTTTT
TRBJ1-2 | NA | NA | TRBV3-1/TRBV3-2 | CASSVTETDGYTF | TGTGCCAGCAGCGTGACAGAGACGGACGGCTACACCTTC
TRBJ2-1 | NA | NA | TRBV30 | CAWSPAVGASAQFF | TGTGCCTGGAGCCCTGCGGTAGGTGCTAGCGCGCAGTTCTTC
TRBJ1-2 | NA | TRBD1 | TRBV28 | CASSSTGTESIYGYTF | TGTGCCAGCAGTTCTACCGGGACAGAAAGTATATATGGCTACACCTTC
TRBJ2-3 | NA | NA | TRBV2 | CASRPSTDTQYF | TGTGCCAGCAGACCTAGTACAGATACGCAGTATTTT
TRBJ2-7 | NA | NA | TRBV24-1 | CATSGQGAGGIEQYF | TGTGCCACCAGTGGACAAGGGGCAGGGGGGATCGAGCAGTACTTC
TRBJ2-1 | NA | TRBD1 | TRBV4-1 | CASSPLMDRTYEQFF | TGCGCCAGCAGCCCGTTAATGGACAGGACCTATGAGCAGTTCTTC
TRBJ1-6 | few | NA | TRBV19 | CASKIGGDNSPLHF | TGTGCCAGTAAGATAGGAGGGGATAATTCACCCCTCCACTTT
TRBJ1-5 | NA | NA | TRBV2 | CASSESGGQPQHF | TGTGCCAGCAGTGAATCCGGGGGACAGCCCCAGCATTTT
TRBJ1-2 | NA | NA | TRBV5-1 | CASSLRLNHGYTF | TGCGCCAGCAGCTTACGACTGAACCATGGCTACACCTTC
TRBJ1-4 | NA | NA | TRBV7-9 | CASSLSGEVGLFF | TGTGCCAGCAGCTTATCGGGGGAGGTAGGACTGTTTTTT
TRBJ2-1 | once | TRBD2 | TRBV28 | CASRTGGPYNEQFF | TGTGCCAGCAGGACGGGGGGGCCTTACAATGAGCAGTTCTTC
TRBJ1-3 | few | NA | TRBV6-6 | CASSYPQGAGNTIYF | TGTGCCAGCAGTTACCCACAGGGAGCTGGAAACACCATATATTTT
TRBJ1-4 | NA | NA | TRBV18 | CASSRFSGTQNEKLFF | TGTGCCAGCTCACGCTTTTCGGGAACTCAGAATGAAAAACTGTTTTTT
TRBJ1-6 | NA | NA | TRBV29-1 | CSVAPEGKNSPLHF | TGCAGCGTGGCCCCCGAGGGTAAAAATTCACCCCTCCACTTT
TRBJ2-5 | NA | NA | TRBV29-1 | CSVDPGEETQYF | TGCAGCGTTGATCCCGGGGAAGAGACCCAGTACTTC
TRBJ1-6 | NA | TRBD1 | TRBV7-3 | CASSLTGGDNSPLHF | TGTGCCAGCAGCCTCACAGGGGGCGATAATTCACCCCTCCACTTT
TRBJ1-1 | NA | NA | TRBV13 | CASSLYRAGTEAFF | TGTGCCAGCAGCTTATACCGTGCGGGCACTGAAGCTTTCTTT
TRBJ1-2 | NA | TRBD1 | TRBV28 | CASSLILPGQLNYGYTF | TGTGCCAGCAGTCTCATACTCCCGGGACAGCTTAACTATGGCTACACCTTC
TRBJ2-7 | NA | NA | TRBV11-3 | CASSSPKVRGFSYEQYF | TGTGCCAGCAGCTCCCCTAAAGTAAGAGGTTTCTCCTACGAGCAGTACTTC
TRBJ1-5 | NA | TRBD1 | TRBV5-8 | CATPGGMNQPQHF | TGTGCCACCCCAGGGGGGATGAATCAGCCCCAGCATTTT
TRBJ2-7 | once | NA | TRBV3-1/TRBV3-2 | CASSPGVSYEQYF | TGTGCCAGCAGCCCCGGGGTTTCCTACGAGCAGTACTTC
TRBJ1-2 | NA | TRBD1 | TRBV6-5 | CASKRTGPYGYTF | TGTGCCAGCAAGAGGACAGGCCCTTATGGCTACACCTTC
TRBJ2-7 | NA | TRBD1 | TRBV7-9 | CASSSDREQYF | TGTGCCAGCAGCTCGGACAGGGAGCAGTACTTC
TRBJ1-2 | NA | NA | TRBV11-3 | CASSQDPDSQTYTF | TGTGCCAGCAGCCAAGACCCGGACAGCCAAACTTACACCTTC
TRBJ1-1 | NA | NA | TRBV5-1 | CASSWVRGTEAFF | TGCGCCAGCAGCTGGGTGCGGGGGACTGAAGCTTTCTTT
TRBJ1-1 | NA | NA | TRBV7-9 | CASSLARAENTEAFF | TGTGCCAGCAGCTTAGCGCGGGCAGAGAACACTGAAGCTTTCTTT
TRBJ1-3 | NA | TRBD1 | TRBV5-6 | CASSDDRGVYGNTIYF | TGTGCCAGCAGTGATGACAGGGGGGTTTATGGAAACACCATATATTTT
TRBJ1-6 | NA | NA | TRBV9 | CASSASAGTVPSPLHF | TGTGCCAGCAGCGCATCCGCGGGGACGGTTCCTTCACCCCTCCACTTT
TRBJ1-1 | NA | NA | TRBV5-1 | CASSLEGKNTEAFF | TGCGCCAGCAGCTTGGAGGGGAAGAACACTGAAGCTTTCTTT
TRBJ2-5 | NA | TRBD2 | TRBV10-2 | CASSEASGGEETQYF | TGCGCCAGCAGTGAGGCCAGCGGGGGAGAAGAGACCCAGTACTTC
TRBJ2-4 | once | TRBD1 | TRBV10-1 | CASSELSGQKNIQYF | TGCGCCAGCAGTGAGTTATCGGGACAGAAAAACATTCAGTACTTC
TRBJ2-3 | NA | TRBD2 | TRBV28 | CASSLGLAGITDTQYF | TGTGCCAGCAGTTTGGGACTAGCGGGGATAACAGATACGCAGTATTTT
TRBJ1-2 | NA | TRBD1 | TRBV30 | CAWRTGGGGYTF | TGTGCCTGGCGGACAGGGGGGGGTGGCTACACCTTC
TRBJ2-7 | NA | TRBD1 | TRBV9 | CASRPHGQGAGEQYF | TGTGCCAGCAGGCCCCACGGACAGGGGGCGGGAGAGCAGTACTTC
TRBJ2-2 | NA | TRBD1 | TRBV18 | CASSPYAGTANTGELFF | TGTGCCAGCTCACCATACGCCGGGACAGCGAACACCGGGGAGCTGTTTTTT
TRBJ2-5 | NA | TRBD2 | TRBV5-1 | CASFDPGGAETQYF | TGCGCCAGCTTCGACCCGGGGGGGGCAGAGACCCAGTACTTC
TRBJ2-1 | once | TRBD2 | TRBV10-2 | CASSGLAGINEQFF | TGCGCCAGCAGTGGACTAGCGGGGATCAATGAGCAGTTCTTC
TRBJ1-5 | NA | NA | TRBV2 | CASSEDRTLRNQPQHF | TGTGCCAGCAGTGAAGATAGGACACTCCGCAATCAGCCCCAGCATTTT
TRBJ1-5 | once | TRBD1 | TRBV12-3/TRBV12-4 | CASTRQGDQPQHF | TGTGCCAGCACCCGGCAGGGGGATCAGCCCCAGCATTTT
TRBJ2-1 | NA | NA | TRBV7-8 | CASSSSSNEQFF | TGTGCCAGCAGCTCTAGCAGCAATGAGCAGTTCTTC
TRBJ2-3 | NA | TRBD1 | TRBV28 | CASSPTGGGTDTQYF | TGTGCCAGCAGCCCGACAGGGGGCGGCACAGATACGCAGTATTTT
TRBJ1-5 | NA | NA | TRBV28 | CASSPPSSRVDNQPQHF | TGTGCCAGCAGTCCCCCCTCGTCCAGGGTCGACAATCAGCCCCAGCATTTT
TRBJ1-1 | once | NA | TRBV14 | CASSQESGGAKRGNEAFF | TGTGCCAGCAGCCAAGAATCTGGGGGCGCGAAAAGGGGTAATGAAGCTTTCTTT